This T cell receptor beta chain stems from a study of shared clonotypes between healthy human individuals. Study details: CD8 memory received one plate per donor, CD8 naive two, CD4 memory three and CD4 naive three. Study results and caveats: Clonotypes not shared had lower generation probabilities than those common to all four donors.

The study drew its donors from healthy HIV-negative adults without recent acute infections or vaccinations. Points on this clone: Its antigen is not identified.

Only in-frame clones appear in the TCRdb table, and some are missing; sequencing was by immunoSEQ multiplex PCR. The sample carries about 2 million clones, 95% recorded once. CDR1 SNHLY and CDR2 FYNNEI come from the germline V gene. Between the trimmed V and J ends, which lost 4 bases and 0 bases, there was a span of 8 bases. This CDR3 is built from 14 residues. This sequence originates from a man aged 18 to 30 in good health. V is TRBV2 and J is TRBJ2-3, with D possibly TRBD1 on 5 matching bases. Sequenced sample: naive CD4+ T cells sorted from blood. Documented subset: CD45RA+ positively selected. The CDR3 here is CASSGRASTDTQYF. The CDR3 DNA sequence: TGTGCCAGCAGTGGCAGGGCCAGCACAGATACGCAGTATTTT.